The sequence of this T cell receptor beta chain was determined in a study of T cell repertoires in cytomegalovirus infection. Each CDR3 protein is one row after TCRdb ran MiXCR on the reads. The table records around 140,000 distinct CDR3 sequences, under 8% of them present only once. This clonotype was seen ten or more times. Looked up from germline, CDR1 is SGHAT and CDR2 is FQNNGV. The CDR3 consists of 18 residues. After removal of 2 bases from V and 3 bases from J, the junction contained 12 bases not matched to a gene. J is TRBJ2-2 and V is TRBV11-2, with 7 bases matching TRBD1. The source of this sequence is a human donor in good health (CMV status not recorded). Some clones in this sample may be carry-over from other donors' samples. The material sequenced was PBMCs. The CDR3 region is CASSLRVISGTDTGELFF. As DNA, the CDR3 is TGTGCCAGCAGCTTAAGGGTAATCTCCGGGACAGACACCGGGGAGCTGTTTTTT.